The 14 T cell receptor beta chains below come from one sample, sequenced in a study of shared clonotypes between healthy human individuals. The protocol was immunoSEQ multiplex PCR, while the TCRdb copy is restricted to in-frame clones and leaves out a portion. The sample includes a few million clones, over 85% seen only once; the top ten take over 0.12%. Sequencing was carried out using naive CD4+ T cells sorted from blood. As to subset: CD45RA+ positively selected. The receptors were sampled from a man between 18 and 29 years old in good health.

This chain joins TRBV7-2 and TRBJ2-5; D assignment may be TRBD1 or TRBD2 (5 bases each). CDR1 and CDR2 (germline): SGHTA, FQGNSA. CDR3 length: 16 amino acids. Deletions cut 4 bases from V and 2 bases from J, with 17 bases between. The chain's CDR3 is CASSSRTGPPQETQYF. The CDR3 coding sequence is TGTGCCAGCAGCTCCCGAACGGGACCCCCACAAGAGACCCAGTACTTC.

The rearrangement links TRBV6-1 to TRBJ1-5; possibly TRBD1 for D (5 bases). V shed 4 bases and J shed 3 bases, with 16 bases lying between them. The CDR3 has 16 residues. The germline gives CDR1 MNHNS, CDR2 SASEGT. In DNA, the CDR3 is TGTGCCAGCAGTGGTGGTAGGGGTCGGGCCAATCAGCCCCAGCATTTT. This encodes CASSGGRGRANQPQHF.

J is TRBJ2-5 and V is TRBV29-1, with a possible D match to TRBD1 (6 bases). This CDR3 is 11 amino acids long. Trimming took 4 bases from V and 5 from J, leaving 8 bases between them. Germline V gene lookup returns CDR1 SQVTM and CDR2 ANQGSEA. CDR3 amino acids: CSVAQGETQYF. CDR3 in DNA: TGCAGCGTTGCACAGGGCGAGACCCAGTACTTC.

The V call is TRBV19, the J call TRBJ1-4, with 10 bases lining up with TRBD1. The junction had 9 bases not matched to a gene; V was cut back by 5 bases and J by 6 bases. The germline CDR1 and CDR2 sequences are LNHDA and SQIVND (reference sequence). The CDR3 loop spans 16 amino acids. The CDR3 DNA follows: TGTGCCAGTAGTTCTCTACGACAGGGGGCGGATGAAAAACTGTTTTTT. As protein: CASSSLRQGADEKLFF.

V and J are TRBV5-1 and TRBJ1-6; no clear D gene. Trimming left V 4 bases short and J 2 bases short, with 13 bases between. Germline V gives CDR1 SGHRS, CDR2 YFSETQ. The CDR3 loop spans 16 amino acids. The CDR3 spells CASSLVGSTYNSPLHF. CDR3 DNA sequence: TGCGCCAGCAGCCTCGTGGGTAGCACCTATAATTCACCCCTCCACTTT.

The rearrangement links TRBV6-6 to TRBJ1-4; 7 bases are a match to TRBD1. CDR1 and CDR2 (germline): MNHNY, SVGAGI (reference sequence). V was pared by 6 bases and J by 2 bases, with 3 bases of the junction left unmatched. This CDR3 comprises 14 residues. The CDR3 here is CASRKGQTNEKLFF. Written as DNA, the CDR3 is TGTGCCAGCAGGAAGGGACAGACTAATGAAAAACTGTTTTTT.

Comment on this clone: Other DNA sequences in the same sample also yield this CDR3. The chain has TRBV30 and TRBJ1-4, with 7 bases aligning to TRBD1. The CDR3 contains 13 residues. Germline assignment: CDR1 GTSNPN and CDR2 SVGIG (reference sequence). V was pared by 2 bases and J by 8 bases, with 5 bases of the junction left unmatched. CDR3 nucleotide sequence: TGTGCCTGGAGTTTGCAGGGGGGAGAAAAACTGTTTTTT. This translates into CAWSLQGGEKLFF.

This clone was detected only once. The chain links TRBV5-8 to TRBJ1-2; 7 bases agree with TRBD1. The germline V gene has CDR1 SGHTS and CDR2 YDEGEE. The CDR3 consists of 14 residues. Trimming removed 3 bases from V and 8 bases from J; junction bases left unmatched: 10. The chain's CDR3 is CASSYLGTDLGYTF. For the CDR3, the DNA is TGTGCCAGCAGCTATTTGGGGACAGACCTCGGCTACACCTTC.

J is TRBJ2-1 and V is TRBV6-6, with 7 bases matching TRBD1. The CDR3 spans 16 residues. CDR1 and CDR2 from the germline V gene are MNHNY and SVGAGI (reference sequence). V lost 4 bases, J lost 4 bases, and 10 bases stayed unmatched. CDR3 sequence (DNA): TGTGCCAGCAGTTCCTTTTCGGGACAGACTTACAATGAGCAGTTCTTC. It encodes CASSSFSGQTYNEQFF.

V and J are TRBV5-1 and TRBJ2-7; 8 positions agree with TRBD1. With 2 bases clipped from V and 4 bases from J, the junction kept 5 bases outside the gene matches. The length of the CDR3 is 14 residues. Germline V CDR1 and CDR2: SGHRS, YFSETQ. This chain's CDR3 is CASSFRDRQYEQYF. The CDR3 DNA is TGCGCCAGCAGCTTCCGGGACAGGCAATACGAGCAGTACTTC.

This chain uses TRBV30 with TRBJ2-1; D might be TRBD2 (5 bases). The germline V gene encodes CDR1 GTSNPN and CDR2 SVGIG (reference sequence). This CDR3 has 13 residues. V was trimmed by 3 bases and J by 5 bases, leaving 11 bases between them. The CDR3 spells CAWSWTRNNEQFF. CDR3 sequence (DNA): TGTGCCTGGAGCTGGACTCGTAACAATGAGCAGTTCTTC.

The V and J genes are TRBV7-9 and TRBJ1-4, with 7 bases lining up with TRBD1. After removal of 2 bases from V and 6 bases from J, the junction contained 9 bases not matched to a gene. This CDR3 region has 16 residues. CDR1 SEHNR and CDR2 FQNEAQ come from the germline V gene (reference sequence). Here the CDR3 DNA reads TGTGCCAGCAGCTTACGGGAGGGGGCAGCTTATGAAAAACTGTTTTTT. Amino acids: CASSLREGAAYEKLFF.

The J gene is TRBJ2-5, the V gene TRBV25-1; tentatively, D is TRBD1 or TRBD2 (5 bases each). The J call may be incorrect, as the DNA end agrees better with TRBJ2-7. Germline CDR1 is MGHDK and CDR2 is SYGVNS. There are 15 residues in the CDR3. The CDR3 region has the DNA TGTGCCAGCAGTGAACCCGGGACGCCGCTGAGCGAGCAGTACTTC. Translation gives CASSEPGTPLSEQYF.

This chain connects TRBV28 to TRBJ2-1; tentatively, D is TRBD2 (6 bases). The CDR3 has 14 residues. Germline CDR1 MDHEN, CDR2 SYDVKM. V was cut by 4 bases and J by 8 bases, with 15 bases left in between. This CDR3 reads CASSSYASDDEQFF. The CDR3 DNA sequence: TGTGCCAGCAGTTCCTACGCTAGCGACGATGAGCAGTTCTTC.